These 7 T cell receptor beta chains were all obtained from the same sample, sequenced in a study of shared clonotypes between healthy human individuals. Profiling relied on immunoSEQ multiplex PCR, and the TCRdb table lists in-frame clones only, not all of them. The table records 2 million to 3 million clones, over 85% of them present only once. The sample taken for sequencing was naive CD4+ T cells sorted from blood. The subset denotes: CD45RA+ positively selected. All receptors come from a man aged 18 to 29 in good health.

The V gene is TRBV28, the J gene TRBJ2-3; D is possibly TRBD2 (5 bases). Trimming removed 3 bases from V and 0 bases from J, with 10 bases in between. This CDR3 has 15 amino acids. Germline V CDR1 and CDR2: MDHEN, SYDVKM. The CDR3 DNA follows: TGTGCCAGCAGTTTTGCGGGCACAAGCACAGATACGCAGTATTTT. Translating gives CASSFAGTSTDTQYF.

This chain uses TRBV28 with TRBJ2-7; the D is unclear. CDR1 is MDHEN and CDR2 is SYDVKM in the germline V gene. The CDR3 contains 12 residues. Trimming removed 4 bases from V and 4 bases from J, with 8 bases in between. Written as DNA, the CDR3 is TGTGCCAGCAGTTCTTTTGGTTACGAGCAGTACTTC. This sequence encodes CASSSFGYEQYF. The whole variable domain, filled in from reference TRBV28 and TRBJ2-7, reads DVKVTQSSRYLVKRTGEKVFLECVQDMDHENMFWYRQDPGLGLRLIYFSYDVKMKEKGDIPEGYSVSREKKERFSLILESASTNQTSMYLCASSSFGYEQYFGPGTRLTVT.

CDR3 sequence reads: CASSWGNQETQYF. CDR3 DNA sequence: TGTGCCAGCAGTTGGGGGAACCAAGAGACCCAGTACTTC. The J gene is TRBJ2-5, the V gene TRBV11-3, with D perhaps assigned TRBD1 or TRBD2 (5 bases each). Germline CDR1 SGHNT, CDR2 YENEEA. The V gene lost 6 bases and the J gene lost 0 bases, with 8 bases spanning the gap. This CDR3 contains 13 residues.

The chain combines TRBV7-6 with TRBJ1-4; no firm D call. Trimming took off 3 bases at V and 1 base at J, with 6 bases between the two ends. CDR1 is SGHVS and CDR2 is FNYEAQ in the germline V gene. This CDR3 region has 14 residues. The DNA for the CDR3 is TGTGCCAGCAGCTTTACGGGAACTAATGAAAAACTGTTTTTT. It codes for CASSFTGTNEKLFF.

This rearrangement joins TRBV4-1 to TRBJ2-1; TRBD2 matches at 8 bases. V gave up 5 bases and J gave up 8 bases; unmatched junction bases: 11. The CDR3 is 15 residues long. The germline gives CDR1 MGHRA, CDR2 YSYEKL. CDR3 coding DNA: TGCGCCAGCAGCGAGGTCGGCGGGGGGTACGATGAGCAGTTCTTC. Translation gives CASSEVGGGYDEQFF.

The rearrangement joins TRBV2 to TRBJ1-2; 7 nucleotides agree with TRBD1. The CDR3 spans 12 residues. The ends lost 10 bases at V and 7 bases at J; junction bases unmatched: 9. Germline lookup yields CDR1 SNHLY and CDR2 FYNNEI. CDR3: CAILIEGAGYTF. The CDR3 DNA reads as TGTGCCATACTCATCGAGGGGGCTGGCTACACCTTC.

The chain uses TRBV29-1 and TRBJ1-1; D is possibly TRBD1 (5 bases). The CDR3 runs 11 residues. The V end was cut by 7 bases, the J end by 7 bases, with 13 bases between. The germline gives CDR1 SQVTM, CDR2 ANQGSEA. The CDR3 DNA reads TGCAGCGCCGCGGTTGACAGTGAAGCTTTCTTT. Translating gives CSAAVDSEAFF.